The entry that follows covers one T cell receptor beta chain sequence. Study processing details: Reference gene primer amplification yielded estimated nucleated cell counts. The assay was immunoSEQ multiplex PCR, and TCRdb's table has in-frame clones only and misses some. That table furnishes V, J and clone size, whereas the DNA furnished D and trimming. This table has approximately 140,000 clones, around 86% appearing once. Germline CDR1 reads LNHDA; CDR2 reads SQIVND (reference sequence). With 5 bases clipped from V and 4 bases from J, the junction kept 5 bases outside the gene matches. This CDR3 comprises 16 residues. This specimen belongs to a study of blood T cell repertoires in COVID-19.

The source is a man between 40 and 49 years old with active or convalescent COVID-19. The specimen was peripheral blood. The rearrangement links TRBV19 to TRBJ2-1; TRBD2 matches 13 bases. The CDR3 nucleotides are TGTGCCAGTAGTCGGACTAGCGGGGGTACGTACAATGAGCAGTTCTTC. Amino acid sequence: CASSRTSGGTYNEQFF.